The T cell receptor (beta chain) described here comes from a study of blood T cells in healthy people across ages. Investigators took about 9.4 milliliters of peripheral blood from every donor. Findings and caveats of the study: Long-lived donors exceeded aged donors in naive CD4+ cells and diversity.

V dropped 0 bases and J dropped 4 bases, with 12 bases sitting between them. This CDR3 is 15 amino acids long. CDR1 LGHNA and CDR2 YSLEER come from the germline V gene. A J-beta primer mix and a sample-barcoded 5' primer were used in a second PCR of about 7 to 12 cycles. TCRdb reprocessed the 5' RACE reads with MiXCR, giving one entry per CDR3 protein. The sample has approximately 810,000 distinct CDR3 sequences, around 36% seen once; the top ten hold under 15%. This clonotype has more than one count but fewer than ten. Its target is unknown. The gene calls are TRBV4-3 and TRBJ1-1; D is undetermined. Sequenced: blood. This sequence was found in a man aged 18 to 29 in good health. The CDR3: CASSQDDSRGTEAFF. The DNA for the CDR3 is TGCGCCAGCAGCCAAGACGACTCCCGGGGCACTGAAGCTTTCTTT.